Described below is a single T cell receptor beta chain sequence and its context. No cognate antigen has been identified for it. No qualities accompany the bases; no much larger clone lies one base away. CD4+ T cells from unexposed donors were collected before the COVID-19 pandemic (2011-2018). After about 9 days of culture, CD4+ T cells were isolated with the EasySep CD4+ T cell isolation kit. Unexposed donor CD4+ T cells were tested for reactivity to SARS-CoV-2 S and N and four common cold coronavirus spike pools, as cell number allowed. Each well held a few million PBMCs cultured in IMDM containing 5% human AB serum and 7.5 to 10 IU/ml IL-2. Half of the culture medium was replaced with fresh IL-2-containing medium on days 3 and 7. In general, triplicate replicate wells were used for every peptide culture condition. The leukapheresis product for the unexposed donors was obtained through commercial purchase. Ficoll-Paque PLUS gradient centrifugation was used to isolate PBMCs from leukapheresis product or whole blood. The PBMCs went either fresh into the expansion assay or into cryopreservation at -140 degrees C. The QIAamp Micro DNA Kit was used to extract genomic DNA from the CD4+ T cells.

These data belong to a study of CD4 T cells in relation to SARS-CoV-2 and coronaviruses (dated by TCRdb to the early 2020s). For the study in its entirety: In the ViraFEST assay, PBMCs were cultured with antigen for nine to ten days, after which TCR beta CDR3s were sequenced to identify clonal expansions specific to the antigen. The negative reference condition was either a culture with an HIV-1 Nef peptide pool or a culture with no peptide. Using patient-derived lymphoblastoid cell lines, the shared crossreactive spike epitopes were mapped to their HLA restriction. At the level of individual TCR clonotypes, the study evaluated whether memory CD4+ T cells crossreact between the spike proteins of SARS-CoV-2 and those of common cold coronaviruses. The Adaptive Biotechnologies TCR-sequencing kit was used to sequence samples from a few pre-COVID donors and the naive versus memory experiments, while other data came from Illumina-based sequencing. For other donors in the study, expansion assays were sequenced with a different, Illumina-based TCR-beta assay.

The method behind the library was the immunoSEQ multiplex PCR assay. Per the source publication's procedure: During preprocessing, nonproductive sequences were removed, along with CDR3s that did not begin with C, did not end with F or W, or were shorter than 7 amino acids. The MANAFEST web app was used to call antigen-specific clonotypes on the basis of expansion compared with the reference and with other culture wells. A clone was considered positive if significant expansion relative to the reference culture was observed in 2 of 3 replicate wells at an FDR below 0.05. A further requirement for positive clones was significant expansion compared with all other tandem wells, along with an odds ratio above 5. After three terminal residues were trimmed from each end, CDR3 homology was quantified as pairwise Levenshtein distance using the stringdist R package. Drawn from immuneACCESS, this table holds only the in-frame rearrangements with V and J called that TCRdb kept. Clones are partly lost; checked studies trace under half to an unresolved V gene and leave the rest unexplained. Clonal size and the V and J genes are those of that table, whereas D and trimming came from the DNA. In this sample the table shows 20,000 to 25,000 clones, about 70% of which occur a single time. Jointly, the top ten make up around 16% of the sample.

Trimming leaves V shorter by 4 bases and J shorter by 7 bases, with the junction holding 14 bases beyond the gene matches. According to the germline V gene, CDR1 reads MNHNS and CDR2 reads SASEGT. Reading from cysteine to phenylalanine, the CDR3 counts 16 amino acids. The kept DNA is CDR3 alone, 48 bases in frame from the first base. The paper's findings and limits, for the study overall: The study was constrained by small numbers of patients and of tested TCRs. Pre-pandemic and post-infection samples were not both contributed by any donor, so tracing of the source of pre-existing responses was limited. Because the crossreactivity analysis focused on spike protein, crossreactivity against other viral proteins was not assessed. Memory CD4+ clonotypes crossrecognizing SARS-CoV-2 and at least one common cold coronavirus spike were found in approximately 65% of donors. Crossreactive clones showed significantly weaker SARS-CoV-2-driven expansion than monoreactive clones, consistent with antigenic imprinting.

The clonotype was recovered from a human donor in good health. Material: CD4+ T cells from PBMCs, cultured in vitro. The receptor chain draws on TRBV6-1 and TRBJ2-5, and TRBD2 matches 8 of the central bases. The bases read TGTGCCAGCAGTGGGACGGCCATAGCGGGATGGGTGACCCAGTACTTC. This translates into CASSGTAIAGWVTQYF.